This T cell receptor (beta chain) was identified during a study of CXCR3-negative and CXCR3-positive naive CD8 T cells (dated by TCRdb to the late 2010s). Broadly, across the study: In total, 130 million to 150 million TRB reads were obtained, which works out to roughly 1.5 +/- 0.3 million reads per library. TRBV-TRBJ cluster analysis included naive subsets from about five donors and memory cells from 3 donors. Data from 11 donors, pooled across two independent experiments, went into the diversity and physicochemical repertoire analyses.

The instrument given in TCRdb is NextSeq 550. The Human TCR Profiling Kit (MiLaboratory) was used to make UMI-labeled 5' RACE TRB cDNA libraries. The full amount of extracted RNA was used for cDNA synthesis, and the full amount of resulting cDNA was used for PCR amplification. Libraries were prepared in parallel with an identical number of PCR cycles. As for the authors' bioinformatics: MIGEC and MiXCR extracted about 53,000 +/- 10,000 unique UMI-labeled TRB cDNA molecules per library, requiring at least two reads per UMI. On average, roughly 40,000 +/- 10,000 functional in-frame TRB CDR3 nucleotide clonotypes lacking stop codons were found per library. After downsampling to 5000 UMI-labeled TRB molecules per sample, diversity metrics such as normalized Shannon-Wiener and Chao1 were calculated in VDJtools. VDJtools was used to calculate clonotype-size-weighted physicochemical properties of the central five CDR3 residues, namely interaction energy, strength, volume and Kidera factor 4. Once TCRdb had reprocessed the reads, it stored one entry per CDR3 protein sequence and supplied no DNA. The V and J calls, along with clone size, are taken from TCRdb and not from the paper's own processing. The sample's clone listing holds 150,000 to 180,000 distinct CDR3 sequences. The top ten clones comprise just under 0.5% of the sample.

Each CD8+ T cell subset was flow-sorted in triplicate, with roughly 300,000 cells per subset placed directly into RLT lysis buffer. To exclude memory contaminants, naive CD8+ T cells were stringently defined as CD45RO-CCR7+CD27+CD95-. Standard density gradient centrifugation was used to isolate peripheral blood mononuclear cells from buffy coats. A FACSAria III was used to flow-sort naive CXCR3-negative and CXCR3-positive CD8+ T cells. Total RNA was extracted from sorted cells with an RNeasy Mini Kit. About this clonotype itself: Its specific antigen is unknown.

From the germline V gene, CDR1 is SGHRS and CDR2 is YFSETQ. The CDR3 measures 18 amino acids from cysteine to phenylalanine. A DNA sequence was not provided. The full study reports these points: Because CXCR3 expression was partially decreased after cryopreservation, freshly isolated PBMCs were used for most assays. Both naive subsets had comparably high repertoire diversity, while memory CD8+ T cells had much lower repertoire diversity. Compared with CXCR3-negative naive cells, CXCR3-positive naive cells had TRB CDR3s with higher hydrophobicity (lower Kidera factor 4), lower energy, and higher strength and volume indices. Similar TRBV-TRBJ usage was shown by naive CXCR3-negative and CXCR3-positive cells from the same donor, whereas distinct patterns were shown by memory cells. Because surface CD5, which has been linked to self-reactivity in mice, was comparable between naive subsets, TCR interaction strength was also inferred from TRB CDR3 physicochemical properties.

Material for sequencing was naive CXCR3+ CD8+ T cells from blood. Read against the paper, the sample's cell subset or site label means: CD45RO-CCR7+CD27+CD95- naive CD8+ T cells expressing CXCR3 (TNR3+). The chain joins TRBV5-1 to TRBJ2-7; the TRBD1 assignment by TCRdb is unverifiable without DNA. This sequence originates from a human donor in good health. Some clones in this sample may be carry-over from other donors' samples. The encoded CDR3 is CASSLLGGGSPFVGEQYF.